These 19 T cell receptor beta chains were sequenced from one sample in a study of T cell responses to AZD1222 COVID-19 vaccine. Profiled with immunoSEQ multiplex PCR; TCRdb holds only in-frame clones, not every one. Of some 180,000 clones in the sample, roughly nine tenths were seen once. This material consisted of peripheral blood, taken 28 days after the second AZD1222 dose. The receptors were sampled from an adult who received the AZD1222 COVID-19 vaccine.

V and J are TRBV10-3 and TRBJ1-5; 9 positions match TRBD1. Germline assignment: CDR1 ENHRY and CDR2 SYGVKD. Trimming took 3 bases from V and 2 from J; bases not matched to a gene: 2. This CDR3 region has 15 residues. The CDR3 nucleotides are TGTGCCATCAGTGATAGGACAGGGGGCAATCAGCCCCAGCATTTT. It translates to CAISDRTGGNQPQHF.

V and J are TRBV3-1 (or the pseudogene TRBV3-2) and TRBJ1-3, with 8 nucleotides matching TRBD1. This CDR3 has 18 residues. Germline loops: CDR1 LGHDT, CDR2 YNNKEL (reference sequence). The ends lost 4 bases at V and 0 bases at J; junction bases unmatched: 11. The CDR3 reads CASSRGGTGPLSGNTIYF. As DNA, the CDR3 is TGTGCCAGCAGCCGAGGGGGGACAGGACCTCTCTCTGGAAACACCATATATTTT.

The chain joins TRBV5-6 to TRBJ1-5, with D perhaps TRBD1 (5 bases). Germline V gene data show CDR1 as SGHDT and CDR2 as YYEEEE. This CDR3 is 14 amino acids long. V lost 0 bases and J lost 3, with 7 bases in between. CDR3 sequence reads: CASSLAGPNQPQHF. The CDR3 DNA is TGTGCCAGCAGCTTGGCAGGGCCCAATCAGCCCCAGCATTTT.

This rearrangement joins TRBV6-5 to TRBJ2-7, with D tentatively TRBD1 (5 bases). CDR3 length equals 14 residues. Germline loops: CDR1 MNHEY, CDR2 SVGAGI. Trimming removed 7 bases at V and 0 bases at J, with 13 bases between. DNA for the CDR3: TGTGCCAGCACCCCCAGGGTCAGCTCCTACGAGCAGTACTTC. This sequence encodes CASTPRVSSYEQYF.

This clone appeared a single time. The V gene is TRBV4-3, the J gene TRBJ2-4, with TRBD1 matching 8 bases. Germline trimming cut 0 bases from V and 8 bases from J; bases unmatched to any gene: 9. The CDR3 is made up of 16 amino acids. From germline, CDR1 is LGHNA and CDR2 YSLEER. The CDR3 nucleotides are TGCGCCAGCAGCCAAGAAATGGGCAGGGGGCACTACATTCAGTACTTC. Residues: CASSQEMGRGHYIQYF.

This chain links TRBV6-5 with TRBJ1-6; TRBD1 matches 7 bases. This CDR3 is built from 16 residues. Trimming removed 2 bases from V and 7 bases from J; junction bases left unmatched: 8. Germline-derived CDR1 and CDR2 are MNHEY and SVGAGI. CDR3 residues: CASSYGRGPSNSPLHF. The CDR3 nucleotides read TGTGCCAGCAGTTACGGTAGGGGGCCGTCCAATTCACCCCTCCACTTT.

The chain carries TRBV11-2 and TRBJ2-3, with 12 positions matching TRBD2. Germline CDR1 is SGHAT and CDR2 is FQNNGV. The CDR3 has 18 residues. V gave up 4 bases and J gave up 1 base; unmatched junction bases: 9. CDR3 residues: CASSWRGLAGLRTDTQYF. CDR3 DNA: TGTGCCAGCAGCTGGCGGGGACTAGCGGGTCTCCGCACAGATACGCAGTATTTT.

The rearrangement links TRBV10-1 to TRBJ2-7; weak D call: TRBD2 (7 bases). Trimming pared 0 bases from V and 7 bases from J, leaving 19 bases between. Germline V gene data show CDR1 as WNHNN and CDR2 as SYGVQD (reference sequence). The CDR3 consists of 16 residues. As DNA, the CDR3 is TGCGCCAGCAGTGAGTCTGTCGGGGGGCGCGGGAGTGAGCAGTACTTC. Amino acid sequence: CASSESVGGRGSEQYF.

The chain combines TRBV3-1 (or the pseudogene TRBV3-2) with TRBJ2-1, with 10 positions matching TRBD2. The CDR3 runs 16 residues. Trimming removed 1 base from V and 4 bases from J; junction bases left unmatched: 4. Germline lookup yields CDR1 LGHDT and CDR2 YNNKEL (reference sequence). In DNA form, the CDR3 reads TGTGCCAGCAGCCAAGGACTAGCGGGTAGTTACAATGAGCAGTTCTTC. This translates into CASSQGLAGSYNEQFF.

The chain employs TRBV7-2 and TRBJ1-1; D unclear. Germline CDR1 reads SGHTA; CDR2 reads FQGNSA. The CDR3 is 12 amino acids. V shed 4 bases and J shed 1 base, with 4 bases lying between them. In nucleotides, the CDR3 is TGTGCCAGCAGCTGGAGGAACACTGAAGCTTTCTTT. It codes for CASSWRNTEAFF.

The rearrangement uses TRBV10-1 and TRBJ2-3, with D uncertain. There are 15 residues in the CDR3. Germline CDR1 reads WNHNN; CDR2 reads SYGVQD (reference sequence). V was shortened by 0 bases and J by 2 bases, with 9 bases between the two germline ends. CDR3 protein: CASSESTANTDTQYF. The CDR3 coding sequence is TGCGCCAGCAGTGAGTCGACGGCGAACACAGATACGCAGTATTTT.

The gene calls are TRBV6-4 and TRBJ1-6; D is unclear. The CDR3 is 15 residues long. Germline V gives CDR1 MRHNA, CDR2 SNTAGT. V lost 6 bases, J lost 7 bases, and 16 bases lay in between. This CDR3 is CASRRPGRLNSPLHF. CDR3 coding DNA: TGTGCCAGCAGAAGACCGGGCAGGCTCAATTCACCCCTCCACTTT.

V and J are TRBV11-2 and TRBJ1-6; TRBD1 might be the D (6 bases). This CDR3 region has 15 residues. Germline loops: CDR1 SGHAT, CDR2 FQNNGV. V shed 5 bases and J shed 11 bases, with 19 bases lying between them. CDR3 in amino acids: CASSHTQGKPTPLHF. CDR3 DNA: TGTGCCAGCAGCCATACTCAGGGGAAACCTACACCCCTCCACTTT.

The chain joins TRBV24-1 to TRBJ2-1; 9 nucleotides agree with TRBD1. Per germline, CDR1 KGHDR and CDR2 SFDVKD. The CDR3 runs to 15 residues. V trimming: 2 bases; J trimming: 7 bases; junction bases outside the gene matches: 5. The CDR3 coding sequence is TGTGCCACCAGTGATTCCGGGACAGGGACAAATGAGCAGTTCTTC. Amino acids: CATSDSGTGTNEQFF.

This clone was detected only a few times. The chain combines TRBV3-1 (or the pseudogene TRBV3-2) with TRBJ2-2; 8 bases line up with TRBD1. The CDR3 is 16 residues long. Looked up from germline, CDR1 is LGHDT and CDR2 is YNNKEL (reference sequence). After removal of 5 bases from V and 6 bases from J, the junction contained 11 bases not matched to a gene. CDR3: CASSTRQGSSPGELFF. The DNA for the CDR3 is TGTGCCAGCAGCACCCGACAGGGGTCAAGTCCCGGGGAGCTGTTTTTT.

The chain has TRBV6-5 and TRBJ1-1; 8 nucleotides line up with TRBD1. The germline V gene encodes CDR1 MNHEY and CDR2 SVGAGI. J gave up 1 base and V 6 bases, and 4 bases lay outside the gene matches. The CDR3 contains 14 residues. The CDR3: CASRLQGGNTEAFF. In DNA form, the CDR3 reads TGTGCCAGCAGATTACAGGGGGGGAACACTGAAGCTTTCTTT.

A note on this clone: Compared with germline, one end of the junction differs, possibly owing to a read error. The chain employs TRBV6-1 and TRBJ1-1; possible D gene TRBD1, 6 bases. Per the germline V gene, CDR1 is MNHNS and CDR2 is SASEGT. The length of the CDR3 is 13 residues. CDR3 in amino acids: CASTERRGTEAFF. Here the CDR3 DNA reads TGTGCCAGCACTGAAAGGAGGGGGACTGAAGCTTTCTTT.

This clone was picked up a small number of times. V gene TRBV3-1 (or the pseudogene TRBV3-2) combines with J gene TRBJ2-2; 11 nucleotides line up with TRBD2. The junction had 3 bases not matched to a gene; V was cut back by 6 bases and J by 3 bases. The CDR3 contains 15 residues. The germline CDR1 and CDR2 sequences are LGHDT and YNNKEL (reference sequence). CDR3 bases: TGTGCCAGCAGAAAACTAGCGGGGGACACCGGGGAGCTGTTTTTT. Protein product: CASRKLAGDTGELFF.

The genes are TRBV13 and TRBJ1-1; no firm D call. The CDR3 is 11 residues long. V was clipped by 8 bases and J by 4 bases, with 8 bases between them. The germline CDR1 and CDR2 sequences are PRHDT and FYEKMQ (reference sequence). The CDR3: CASRMGTEAFF. The DNA of the CDR3 is TGTGCCAGCCGCATGGGCACTGAAGCTTTCTTT.